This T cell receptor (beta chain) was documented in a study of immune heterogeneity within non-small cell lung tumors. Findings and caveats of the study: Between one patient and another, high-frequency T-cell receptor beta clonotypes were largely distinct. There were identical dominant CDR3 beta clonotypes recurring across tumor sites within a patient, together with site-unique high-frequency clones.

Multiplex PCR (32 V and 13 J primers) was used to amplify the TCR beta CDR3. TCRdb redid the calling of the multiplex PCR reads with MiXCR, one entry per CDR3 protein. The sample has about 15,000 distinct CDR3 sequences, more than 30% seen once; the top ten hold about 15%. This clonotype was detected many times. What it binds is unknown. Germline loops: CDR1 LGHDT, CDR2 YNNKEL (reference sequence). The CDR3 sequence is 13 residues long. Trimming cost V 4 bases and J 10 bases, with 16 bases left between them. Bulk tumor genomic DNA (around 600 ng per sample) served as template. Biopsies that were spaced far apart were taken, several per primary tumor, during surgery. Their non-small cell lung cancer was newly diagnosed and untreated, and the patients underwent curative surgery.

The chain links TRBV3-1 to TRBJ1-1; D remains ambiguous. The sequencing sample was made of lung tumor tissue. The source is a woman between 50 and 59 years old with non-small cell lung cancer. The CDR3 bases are TGTGCCAGCAGCCCCGCTCCGGGTGTTTTAGCTTTCTTT. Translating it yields CASSPAPGVLAFF. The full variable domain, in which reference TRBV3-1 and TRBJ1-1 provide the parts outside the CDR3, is DTAVSQTPKYLVTQMGNDKSIKCEQNLGHDTMYWYKQDSKKFLKIMFSYNNKELIINETVPNRFSPKSPDKAHLNLHINSLELGDSAVYFCASSPAPGVLAFFGQGTRLTVV.